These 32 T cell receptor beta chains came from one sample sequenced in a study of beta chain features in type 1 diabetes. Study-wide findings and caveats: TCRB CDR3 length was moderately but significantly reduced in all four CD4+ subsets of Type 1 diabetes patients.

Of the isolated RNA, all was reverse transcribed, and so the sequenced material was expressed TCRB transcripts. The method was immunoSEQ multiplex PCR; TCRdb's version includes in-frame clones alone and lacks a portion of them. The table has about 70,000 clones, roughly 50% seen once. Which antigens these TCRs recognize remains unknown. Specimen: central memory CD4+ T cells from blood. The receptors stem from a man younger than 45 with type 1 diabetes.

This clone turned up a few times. The CDR3, as DNA: TGCGCCAGCAGCCAAGGCCCCGGACAGGGGGTTATCTACGAGCAGTACTTC. Residues: CASSQGPGQGVIYEQYF. The chain recombines TRBV4-1 with TRBJ2-7; TRBD1 aligns across 10 bases. V trimming: 1 base; J trimming: 3 bases; junction bases outside the gene matches: 9. Germline values: CDR1 MGHRA, CDR2 YSYEKL. This CDR3 spans 17 amino acids.

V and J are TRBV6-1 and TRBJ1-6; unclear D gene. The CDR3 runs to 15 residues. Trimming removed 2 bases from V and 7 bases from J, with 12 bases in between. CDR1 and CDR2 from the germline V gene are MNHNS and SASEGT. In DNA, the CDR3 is TGTGCCAGCAGTGAAAAGTACCGAGGCAATTCACCCCTCCACTTT. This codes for CASSEKYRGNSPLHF.

Written as DNA, the CDR3 is TGTGCCAGTGGACAGGGGAGGTCTCAAGAGACCCAGTACTTC. This encodes CASGQGRSQETQYF. The chain joins TRBV19 to TRBJ2-5; 9 nucleotides align to TRBD1. J was trimmed by 2 bases and V by 8 bases; bases with no gene match: 6. The CDR3 totals 14 residues. Germline V gene sequence: CDR1 LNHDA, CDR2 SQIVND (reference sequence).

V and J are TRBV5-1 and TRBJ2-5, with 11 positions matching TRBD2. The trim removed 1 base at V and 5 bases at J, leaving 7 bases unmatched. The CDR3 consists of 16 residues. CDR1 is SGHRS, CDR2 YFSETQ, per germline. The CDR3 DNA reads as TGCGCCAGCAGCTTGAGTACTAGCGGGAGTGAGGAGACCCAGTACTTC. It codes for CASSLSTSGSEETQYF.

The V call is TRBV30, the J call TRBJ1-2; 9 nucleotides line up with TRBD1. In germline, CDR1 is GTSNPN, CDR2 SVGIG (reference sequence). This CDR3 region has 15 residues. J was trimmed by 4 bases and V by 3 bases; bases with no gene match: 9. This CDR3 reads CAWSEVTGGGYGYTF. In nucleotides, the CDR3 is TGTGCCTGGAGCGAAGTGACAGGGGGTGGCTATGGCTACACCTTC.

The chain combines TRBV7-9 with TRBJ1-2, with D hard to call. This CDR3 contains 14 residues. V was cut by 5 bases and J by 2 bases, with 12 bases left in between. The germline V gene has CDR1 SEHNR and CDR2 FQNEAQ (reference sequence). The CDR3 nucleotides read TGTGCCAGCAGCCCTCGGTCGTGGAACTATGGCTACACCTTC. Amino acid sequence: CASSPRSWNYGYTF.

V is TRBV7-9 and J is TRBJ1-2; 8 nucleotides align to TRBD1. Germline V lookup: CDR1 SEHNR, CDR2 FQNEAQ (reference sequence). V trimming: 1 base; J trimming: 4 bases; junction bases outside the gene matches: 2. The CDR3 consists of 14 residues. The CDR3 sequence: CASSLGDRSYGYTF. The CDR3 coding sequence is TGTGCCAGCAGCTTAGGGGACAGGAGCTATGGCTACACCTTC.

In DNA, the CDR3 is TGCGCCAGCAGCCCGGGACAGGGCCAAGATACGCAGTATTTT. The encoded protein is CASSPGQGQDTQYF. This sequence joins TRBV5-1 and TRBJ2-3; 9 nucleotides line up with TRBD1. V was pared by 4 bases and J by 5 bases, with 5 bases of the junction left unmatched. CDR3 length: 14 amino acids. Looked up from germline, CDR1 is SGHRS and CDR2 is YFSETQ.

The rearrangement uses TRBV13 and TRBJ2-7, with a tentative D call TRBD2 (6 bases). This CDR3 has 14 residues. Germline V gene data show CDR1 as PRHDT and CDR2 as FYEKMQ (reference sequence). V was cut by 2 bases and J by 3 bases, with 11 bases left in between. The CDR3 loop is CASSLRGTDYEQYF. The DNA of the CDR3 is TGTGCCAGCAGCTTACGGGGGACTGACTACGAGCAGTACTTC.

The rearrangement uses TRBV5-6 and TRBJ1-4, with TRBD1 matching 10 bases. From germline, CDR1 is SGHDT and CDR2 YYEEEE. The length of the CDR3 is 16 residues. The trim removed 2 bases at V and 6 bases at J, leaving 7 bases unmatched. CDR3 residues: CASSLTGGTGDEKLFF. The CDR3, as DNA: TGTGCCAGCAGCTTAACCGGTGGGACAGGGGATGAAAAACTGTTTTTT.

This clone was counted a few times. The CDR3 sequence: CASSSGPSFNEQFF. The DNA for the CDR3 is TGTGCCAGCAGCTCGGGTCCTTCGTTCAATGAGCAGTTCTTC. This rearrangement joins TRBV7-2 to TRBJ2-1, with D unclear. V gave up 4 bases and J gave up 6 bases, with 13 bases separating them. Germline V gene sequence: CDR1 SGHTA, CDR2 FQGNSA. The CDR3 length is 14 residues. The full variable domain, rest sourced from reference TRBV7-2 and TRBJ2-1, is GAGVSQSPSNKVTEKGKDVELRCDPISGHTALYWYRQSLGQGLEFLIYFQGNSAPDKSGLPSDRFSAERTGGSVSTLTIQRTQQEDSAVYLCASSSGPSFNEQFFGPGTRLTVL.

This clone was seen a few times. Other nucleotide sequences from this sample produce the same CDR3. As DNA, the CDR3 is TGTGCCAGCAGCTTAGCCGGTTACTCTGGGGCCAACGTCCTGACTTTC. Its protein product is CASSLAGYSGANVLTF. This rearrangement joins TRBV7-2 to TRBJ2-6; D not resolved. Germline V gene data show CDR1 as SGHTA and CDR2 as FQGNSA. The V and J ends lost 0 bases and 0 bases respectively, with 6 bases between them. This CDR3 is built from 16 residues.

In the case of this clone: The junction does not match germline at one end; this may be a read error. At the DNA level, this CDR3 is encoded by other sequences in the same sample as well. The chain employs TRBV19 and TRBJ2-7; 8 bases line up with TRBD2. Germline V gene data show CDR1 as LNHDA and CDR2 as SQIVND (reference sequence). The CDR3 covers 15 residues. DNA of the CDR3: TGTGCCAGTAGTCCGCGGGGACTAGGCTCCTATGAGCAGTACTTC. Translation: CASSPRGLGSYEQYF.

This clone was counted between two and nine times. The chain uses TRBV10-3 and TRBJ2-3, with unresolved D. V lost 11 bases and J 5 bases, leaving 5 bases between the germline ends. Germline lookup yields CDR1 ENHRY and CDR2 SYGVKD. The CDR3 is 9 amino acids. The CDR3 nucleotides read TGTGCCGCCGGAGATACGCAGTATTTT. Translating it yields CAAGDTQYF.

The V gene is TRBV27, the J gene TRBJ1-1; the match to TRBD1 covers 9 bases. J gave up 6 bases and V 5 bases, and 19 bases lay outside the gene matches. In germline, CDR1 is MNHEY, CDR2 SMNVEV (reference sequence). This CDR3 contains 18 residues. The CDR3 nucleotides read TGTGCCAGCAGTCAAAGAACCCCCACCTGGGACAGGGTTGCTGAAGCTTTCTTT. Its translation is CASSQRTPTWDRVAEAFF.

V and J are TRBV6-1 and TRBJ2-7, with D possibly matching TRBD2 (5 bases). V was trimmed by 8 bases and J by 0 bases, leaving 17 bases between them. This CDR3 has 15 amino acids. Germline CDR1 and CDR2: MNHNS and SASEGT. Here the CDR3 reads CASLRGQDSSYEQYF. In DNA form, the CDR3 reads TGTGCCAGCTTAAGAGGGCAGGATAGCTCCTACGAGCAGTACTTC.

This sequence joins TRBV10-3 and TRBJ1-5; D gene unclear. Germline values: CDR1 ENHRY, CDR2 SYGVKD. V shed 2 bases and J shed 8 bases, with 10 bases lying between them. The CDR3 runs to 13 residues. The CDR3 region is CAISEDFVEPQHF. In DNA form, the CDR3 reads TGTGCCATCAGTGAGGATTTCGTAGAGCCCCAGCATTTT.

The CDR3 protein is CASSIILARLAKNIQYF. The CDR3 nucleotides are TGTGCCAGTAGTATTATACTAGCGAGGCTAGCCAAAAACATTCAGTACTTC. This rearrangement joins TRBV19 to TRBJ2-4; 7 bases fit TRBD2. This CDR3 region has 17 residues. V lost 3 bases, J lost 0 bases, and 8 bases stayed unmatched. Germline V gives CDR1 LNHDA, CDR2 SQIVND (reference sequence).

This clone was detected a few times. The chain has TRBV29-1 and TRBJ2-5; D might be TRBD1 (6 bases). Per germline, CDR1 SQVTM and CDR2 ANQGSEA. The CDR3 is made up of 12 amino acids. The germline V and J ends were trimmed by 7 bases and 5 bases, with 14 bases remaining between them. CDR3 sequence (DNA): TGCAGCGCCTCGTTCAGGGGCGAGACCCAGTACTTC. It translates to CSASFRGETQYF.

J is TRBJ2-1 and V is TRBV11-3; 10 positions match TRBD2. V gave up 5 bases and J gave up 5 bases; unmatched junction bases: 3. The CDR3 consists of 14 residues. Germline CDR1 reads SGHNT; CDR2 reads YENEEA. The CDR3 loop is CASSPSGGHNEQFF. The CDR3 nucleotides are TGTGCCAGCAGCCCTAGCGGGGGCCACAATGAGCAGTTCTTC.

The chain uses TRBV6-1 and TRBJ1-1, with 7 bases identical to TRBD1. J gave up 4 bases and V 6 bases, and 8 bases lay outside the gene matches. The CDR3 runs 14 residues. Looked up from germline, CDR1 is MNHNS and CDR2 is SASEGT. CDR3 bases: TGTGCCAGCAGACAGAACAGGGGTTTCACTGAAGCTTTCTTT. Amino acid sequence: CASRQNRGFTEAFF.

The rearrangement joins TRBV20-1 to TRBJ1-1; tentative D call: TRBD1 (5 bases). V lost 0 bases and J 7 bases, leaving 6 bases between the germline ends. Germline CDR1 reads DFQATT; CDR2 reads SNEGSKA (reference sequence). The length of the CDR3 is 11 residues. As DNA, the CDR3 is TGCAGTGCTAGAGATCAGGGTGAAGCTTTCTTT. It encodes CSARDQGEAFF.

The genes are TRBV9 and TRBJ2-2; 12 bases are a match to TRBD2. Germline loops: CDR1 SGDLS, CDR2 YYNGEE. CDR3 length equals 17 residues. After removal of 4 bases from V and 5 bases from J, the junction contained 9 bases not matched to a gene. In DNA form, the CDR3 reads TGTGCCAGCAGCCCGGGGACTAGCGGGTGGAGGACCGGGGAGCTGTTTTTT. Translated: CASSPGTSGWRTGELFF.

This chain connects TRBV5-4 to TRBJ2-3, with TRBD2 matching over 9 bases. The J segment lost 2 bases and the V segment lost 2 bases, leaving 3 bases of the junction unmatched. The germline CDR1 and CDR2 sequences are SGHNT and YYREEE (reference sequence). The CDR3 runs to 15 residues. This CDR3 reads CASSFPSGDTDTQYF. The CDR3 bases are TGTGCCAGCAGCTTTCCTAGCGGGGACACAGATACGCAGTATTTT.

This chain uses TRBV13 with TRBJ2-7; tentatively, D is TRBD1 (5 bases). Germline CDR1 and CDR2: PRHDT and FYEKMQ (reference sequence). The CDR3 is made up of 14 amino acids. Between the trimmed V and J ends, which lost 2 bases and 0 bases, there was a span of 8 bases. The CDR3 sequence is CASSLKGFSYEQYF. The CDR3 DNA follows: TGTGCCAGCAGCTTAAAGGGGTTCTCCTACGAGCAGTACTTC.

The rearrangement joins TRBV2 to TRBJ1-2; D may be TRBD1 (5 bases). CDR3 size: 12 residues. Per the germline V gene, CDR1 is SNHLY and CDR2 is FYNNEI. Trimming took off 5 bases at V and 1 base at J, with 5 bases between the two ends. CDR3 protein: CASSQGNYGYTF. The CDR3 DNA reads TGTGCCAGCAGTCAGGGTAACTATGGCTACACCTTC.

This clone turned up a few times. The DNA for the CDR3 is TGTGCCAGCAGTCCAGGACAGCCGGTTAACTATGGCTACACCTTC. Translating gives CASSPGQPVNYGYTF. The chain carries TRBV6-1 and TRBJ1-2; the D gene is possibly TRBD1 (6 bases). Germline CDR1 MNHNS, CDR2 SASEGT. The CDR3 has 15 residues. The germline V and J ends were trimmed by 5 bases and 1 base, with 14 bases remaining between them.

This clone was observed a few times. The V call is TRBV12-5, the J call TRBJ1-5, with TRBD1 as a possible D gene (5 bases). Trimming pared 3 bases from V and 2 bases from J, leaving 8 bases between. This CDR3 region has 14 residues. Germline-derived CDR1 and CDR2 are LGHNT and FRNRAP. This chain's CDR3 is CASGLQDGNQPQHF. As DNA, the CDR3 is TGTGCTAGTGGTTTACAGGACGGCAATCAGCCCCAGCATTTT.

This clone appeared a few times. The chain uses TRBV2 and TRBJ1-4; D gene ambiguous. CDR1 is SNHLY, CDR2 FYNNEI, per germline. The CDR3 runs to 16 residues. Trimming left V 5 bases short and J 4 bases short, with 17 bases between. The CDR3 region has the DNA TGTGCCAGCAGTCCGGGTCCCTCGCGTGGTAATGAAAAACTGTTTTTT. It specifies CASSPGPSRGNEKLFF.

In nucleotides, the CDR3 is TGTGCCAGCAGCTTATCGACAGGGGGCGGCCAGCCCCAGCATTTT. Residues: CASSLSTGGGQPQHF. This rearrangement joins TRBV7-9 to TRBJ1-5; the match to TRBD1 covers 10 bases. The CDR3 length is 15 residues. Germline CDR1 SEHNR, CDR2 FQNEAQ (reference sequence). V lost 2 bases to trimming and J lost 7 bases; unmatched junction nucleotides: 5.

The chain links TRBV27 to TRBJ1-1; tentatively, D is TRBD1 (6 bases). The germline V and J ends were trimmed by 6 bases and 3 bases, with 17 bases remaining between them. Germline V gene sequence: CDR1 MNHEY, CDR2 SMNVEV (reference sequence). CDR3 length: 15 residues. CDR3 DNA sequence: TGTGCCAGCAGAAGGACAGCCTTCGGGGACACTGAAGCTTTCTTT. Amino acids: CASRRTAFGDTEAFF.

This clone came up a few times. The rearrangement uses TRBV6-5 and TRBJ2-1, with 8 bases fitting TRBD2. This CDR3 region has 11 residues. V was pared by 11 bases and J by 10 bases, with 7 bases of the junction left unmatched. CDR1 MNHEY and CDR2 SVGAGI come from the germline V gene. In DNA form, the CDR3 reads TGTGCCGCCGGACGGGAGGGCGAGCAGTTCTTC. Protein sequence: CAAGREGEQFF.